A selection of T cell receptor beta chains follows, all from one sample in a study of early T cells in non-severe SARS-CoV-2 infection. One entry per CDR3 protein results from TCRdb running MiXCR on the 5' RACE reads. The sample yields about 24,000 distinct CDR3 sequences, roughly 3.5% seen once. Sequencing was carried out using whole blood. Receptors were obtained from an adult who was a healthcare worker with PCR-confirmed SARS-CoV-2 infection or an uninfected control (not recorded which). CDR3s include the opening cysteine and the closing phenylalanine or tryptophan. D genes are given only for firm matches. The size field is filled for only some rows; it gives once, few, many or a size class.

D gene: NA
V gene: TRBV7-8
clone size: NA
J gene: TRBJ1-4
CDR3 protein: CASSSQLSGRLNEKLFF
CDR3 DNA: TGTGCCAGCAGCTCACAACTCTCAGGGCGTCTTAATGAAAAACTGTTTTTT

D gene: NA
V gene: TRBV12-3/TRBV12-4
clone size: NA
J gene: TRBJ1-1
CDR3 protein: CASSLGVGGGTEAFF
CDR3 DNA: TGTGCCAGCAGTTTGGGTGTGGGGGGTGGCACTGAAGCTTTCTTT

D gene: NA
V gene: TRBV7-9
clone size: medium-sized
J gene: TRBJ2-7
CDR3 protein: CASSGGPSYEQYF
CDR3 DNA: TGTGCCAGCTCAGGAGGGCCCTCCTACGAGCAGTACTTC

D gene: TRBD1
V gene: TRBV5-1
clone size: few
J gene: TRBJ1-1
CDR3 protein: CASSSHPGQMNTEAFF
CDR3 DNA: TGCGCCAGCAGCTCACACCCGGGACAGATGAACACTGAAGCTTTCTTT

D gene: TRBD2
V gene: TRBV20-1
clone size: medium-sized
J gene: TRBJ2-7
CDR3 protein: CSASPGTSGRLEQYF
CDR3 DNA: TGCAGTGCTAGTCCCGGGACTAGCGGGAGACTCGAGCAGTACTTC

D gene: NA
V gene: TRBV7-3
clone size: many
J gene: TRBJ2-3
CDR3 protein: CASSVGTARTDTQYF
CDR3 DNA: TGTGCCAGCAGCGTTGGGACTGCCCGAACAGATACGCAGTATTTT

D gene: NA
V gene: TRBV12-3/TRBV12-4
clone size: many
J gene: TRBJ2-1
CDR3 protein: CASSLRRANEQFF
CDR3 DNA: TGTGCCAGCAGTTTACGTAGGGCCAATGAGCAGTTCTTC

D gene: NA
V gene: TRBV10-3
clone size: many
J gene: TRBJ2-3
CDR3 protein: CAISEAEGPEYF
CDR3 DNA: TGTGCCATCAGTGAGGCGGAGGGTCCAGAGTATTTT

D gene: TRBD1
V gene: TRBV7-2
clone size: many
J gene: TRBJ1-2
CDR3 protein: CASSSPGTGEGGYTF
CDR3 DNA: TGTGCCAGCAGCTCTCCCGGGACAGGGGAAGGTGGCTACACCTTC

D gene: NA
V gene: TRBV10-1
clone size: medium-sized
J gene: TRBJ1-5
CDR3 protein: CASSESGQPQHF
CDR3 DNA: TGCGCCAGCAGTGAGTCCGGTCAGCCCCAGCATTTT

D gene: NA
V gene: TRBV28
clone size: many
J gene: TRBJ2-7
CDR3 protein: CASSLPRGYPYEQYF
CDR3 DNA: TGTGCCAGCAGTCTGCCCCGGGGATATCCCTACGAGCAGTACTTC

D gene: NA
V gene: TRBV7-6
clone size: few
J gene: TRBJ2-1
CDR3 protein: CASSLIKLSSYNEQFF
CDR3 DNA: TGTGCCAGCAGCCTAATTAAATTGAGCTCCTACAATGAGCAGTTCTTC

D gene: NA
V gene: TRBV6-5
clone size: many
J gene: TRBJ2-7
CDR3 protein: CASSYSWTGSSYEQYF
CDR3 DNA: TGTGCCAGCAGTTACTCGTGGACGGGGAGCTCCTACGAGCAGTACTTC

D gene: NA
V gene: TRBV18
clone size: many
J gene: TRBJ1-1
CDR3 protein: CASSPSGQPLMDTEAFF
CDR3 DNA: TGTGCCAGCTCACCCAGCGGACAGCCGCTGATGGACACTGAAGCTTTCTTT

D gene: TRBD2
V gene: TRBV6-2/TRBV6-3
clone size: NA
J gene: TRBJ2-7
CDR3 protein: CASSYSTSGLGQYF
CDR3 DNA: TGTGCCAGCAGTTACTCAACTAGCGGCCTGGGGCAGTACTTC

D gene: NA
V gene: TRBV25-1
clone size: NA
J gene: TRBJ2-7
CDR3 protein: CASSEYGNPRDEQYF
CDR3 DNA: TGTGCCAGCAGTGAATACGGGAACCCCCGGGACGAGCAGTACTTC

D gene: NA
V gene: TRBV11-2
clone size: NA
J gene: TRBJ2-2
CDR3 protein: CASSPMGGLYGELFF
CDR3 DNA: TGTGCCAGCAGCCCCATGGGCGGGTTGTACGGGGAGCTGTTTTTT

D gene: NA
V gene: TRBV29-1
clone size: many
J gene: TRBJ2-7
CDR3 protein: CSVERAGYYEQYF
CDR3 DNA: TGCAGCGTTGAAAGAGCAGGGTACTACGAGCAGTACTTC

D gene: TRBD2
V gene: TRBV5-6
clone size: many
J gene: TRBJ2-7
CDR3 protein: CASSLFLAEASYEQYF
CDR3 DNA: TGTGCCAGCAGCTTGTTCCTAGCGGAAGCATCCTACGAGCAGTACTTC

D gene: NA
V gene: TRBV5-6
clone size: many
J gene: TRBJ2-5
CDR3 protein: CASSSPLGVRQETQYF
CDR3 DNA: TGTGCCAGCAGCTCGCCGCTGGGAGTGAGACAAGAGACCCAGTACTTC

D gene: TRBD2
V gene: TRBV11-2
clone size: many
J gene: TRBJ2-3
CDR3 protein: CASSLVASGSGDTQYF
CDR3 DNA: TGTGCCAGCAGCTTAGTGGCTAGCGGGAGTGGGGATACGCAGTATTTT

D gene: TRBD2
V gene: TRBV5-1
clone size: many
J gene: TRBJ2-3
CDR3 protein: CASSLWLAGDSDTQYF
CDR3 DNA: TGCGCCAGCAGCTTGTGGCTAGCGGGTGACTCGGATACGCAGTATTTT

D gene: NA
V gene: TRBV7-6
clone size: many
J gene: TRBJ2-2
CDR3 protein: CASSLLEGAGELFF
CDR3 DNA: TGTGCCAGCAGCTTACTAGAAGGCGCCGGGGAGCTGTTTTTT

D gene: NA
V gene: TRBV7-9
clone size: many
J gene: TRBJ2-1
CDR3 protein: CASSSTGSGDNEQFF
CDR3 DNA: TGTGCCAGCAGCTCGACAGGGAGCGGGGACAATGAGCAGTTCTTC

D gene: NA
V gene: TRBV5-5
clone size: medium-sized
J gene: TRBJ1-2
CDR3 protein: CASSLDRDGYTF
CDR3 DNA: TGTGCCAGCAGCTTGGACAGGGATGGCTACACCTTC

D gene: NA
V gene: TRBV7-2
clone size: many
J gene: TRBJ2-5
CDR3 protein: CASSFADTVQETQYF
CDR3 DNA: TGTGCCAGCAGCTTTGCTGACACGGTCCAAGAGACCCAGTACTTC

D gene: TRBD2
V gene: TRBV7-2
clone size: many
J gene: TRBJ2-5
CDR3 protein: CASSPTSGLAGGETQYF
CDR3 DNA: TGTGCCAGCAGCCCCACGTCAGGGCTAGCGGGAGGGGAGACCCAGTACTTC

D gene: NA
V gene: TRBV19
clone size: few
J gene: TRBJ2-5
CDR3 protein: CASSIVAGQETQYF
CDR3 DNA: TGTGCCAGTAGTATAGTCGCTGGGCAAGAGACCCAGTACTTC

D gene: NA
V gene: TRBV7-9
clone size: few
J gene: TRBJ1-2
CDR3 protein: CASSRNDSPPRGYTF
CDR3 DNA: TGTGCCAGCAGCCGGAATGACAGTCCCCCTAGAGGCTACACCTTC

D gene: TRBD1
V gene: TRBV7-8
clone size: many
J gene: TRBJ1-2
CDR3 protein: CASSRRDRANGYTF
CDR3 DNA: TGTGCCAGCAGCAGAAGGGACAGGGCGAATGGCTACACCTTC

D gene: NA
V gene: TRBV7-2
clone size: many
J gene: TRBJ2-7
CDR3 protein: CASSQIRGREQYF
CDR3 DNA: TGTGCCAGCAGCCAAATCCGGGGTCGGGAGCAGTACTTC

D gene: NA
V gene: TRBV29-1
clone size: many
J gene: TRBJ1-5
CDR3 protein: CSVGGGNQPQHF
CDR3 DNA: TGCAGCGTTGGGGGAGGCAATCAGCCCCAGCATTTT

D gene: TRBD2
V gene: TRBV5-8
clone size: many
J gene: TRBJ2-1
CDR3 protein: CASSAGTTFNDEQFF
CDR3 DNA: TGTGCCAGCAGCGCCGGGACTACCTTTAACGATGAGCAGTTCTTC

D gene: NA
V gene: TRBV3-1
clone size: NA
J gene: TRBJ1-1
CDR3 protein: CASSHRASGSEAFF
CDR3 DNA: TGTGCCAGCAGCCACAGGGCATCAGGATCTGAAGCTTTCTTT

D gene: NA
V gene: TRBV14
clone size: NA
J gene: TRBJ1-6
CDR3 protein: CASSYLRGLDLHF
CDR3 DNA: TGTGCCAGCAGCTACCTCAGGGGCTTGGACCTCCACTTT

D gene: NA
V gene: TRBV2
clone size: many
J gene: TRBJ1-1
CDR3 protein: CASRRSRDTEAFF
CDR3 DNA: TGTGCCAGCAGGCGGTCCAGGGACACTGAAGCTTTCTTT

D gene: NA
V gene: TRBV9
clone size: many
J gene: TRBJ2-5
CDR3 protein: CASSVGQQETQYF
CDR3 DNA: TGTGCCAGCAGCGTAGGCCAGCAAGAGACCCAGTACTTC

D gene: NA
V gene: TRBV20-1
clone size: many
J gene: TRBJ2-2
CDR3 protein: CSAWTARDTGELFF
CDR3 DNA: TGCAGTGCGTGGACAGCTCGGGACACCGGGGAGCTGTTTTTT

D gene: NA
V gene: TRBV20-1
clone size: many
J gene: TRBJ1-1
CDR3 protein: CSARRVEAGKNTEAFF
CDR3 DNA: TGCAGTGCTAGACGGGTAGAGGCTGGAAAGAACACTGAAGCTTTCTTT

D gene: TRBD2
V gene: TRBV20-1
clone size: many
J gene: TRBJ2-3
CDR3 protein: CSAQLAVYGTQYF
CDR3 DNA: TGCAGTGCACAACTAGCGGTATACGGTACGCAGTATTTT

D gene: NA
V gene: TRBV19
clone size: many
J gene: TRBJ2-3
CDR3 protein: CASNDWGDTQYF
CDR3 DNA: TGTGCCAGTAACGATTGGGGAGATACGCAGTATTTT

D gene: NA
V gene: TRBV11-2
clone size: many
J gene: TRBJ2-7
CDR3 protein: CASSLDAGYEQYF
CDR3 DNA: TGTGCCAGCAGCTTAGATGCCGGCTACGAGCAGTACTTC

D gene: NA
V gene: TRBV28
clone size: many
J gene: TRBJ2-7
CDR3 protein: CASTLVGSSYEQYF
CDR3 DNA: TGTGCCAGCACTTTAGTGGGGAGTTCCTACGAGCAGTACTTC

D gene: TRBD1
V gene: TRBV5-6
clone size: many
J gene: TRBJ1-1
CDR3 protein: CASSFGTGGVNTEAFF
CDR3 DNA: TGTGCCAGCAGCTTTGGGACAGGGGGCGTGAACACTGAAGCTTTCTTT

D gene: NA
V gene: TRBV18
clone size: many
J gene: TRBJ1-1
CDR3 protein: CASSPQGMATEAFF
CDR3 DNA: TGTGCCAGCTCACCACAGGGAATGGCCACTGAAGCTTTCTTT

D gene: NA
V gene: TRBV5-6
clone size: medium-sized
J gene: TRBJ1-2
CDR3 protein: CASSFPSGQRTNGYTF
CDR3 DNA: TGTGCCAGCAGCTTCCCTTCCGGACAGCGAACGAATGGCTACACCTTC

D gene: TRBD1
V gene: TRBV12-3/TRBV12-4
clone size: many
J gene: TRBJ2-1
CDR3 protein: CASVDGQGPYNEQFF
CDR3 DNA: TGTGCCAGCGTCGATGGACAGGGCCCCTACAATGAGCAGTTCTTC

D gene: NA
V gene: TRBV15
clone size: many
J gene: TRBJ2-1
CDR3 protein: CATSRAAAYNEQFF
CDR3 DNA: TGTGCCACCAGCAGAGCGGCAGCGTACAATGAGCAGTTCTTC

D gene: TRBD1
V gene: TRBV27
clone size: many
J gene: TRBJ2-4
CDR3 protein: CASSPLRTGALAKNIQYF
CDR3 DNA: TGTGCCAGCAGTCCGCTCCGGACAGGGGCTCTAGCCAAAAACATTCAGTACTTC

D gene: TRBD2
V gene: TRBV7-2
clone size: few
J gene: TRBJ2-3
CDR3 protein: CASSLGLAGTDTQYF
CDR3 DNA: TGTGCCAGCAGCTTAGGGCTAGCGGGAACTGATACGCAGTATTTT

D gene: NA
V gene: TRBV7-9
clone size: many
J gene: TRBJ2-1
CDR3 protein: CASSLAGPSYNEQFF
CDR3 DNA: TGTGCCAGCAGCTTAGCGGGCCCTTCCTACAATGAGCAGTTCTTC

D gene: NA
V gene: TRBV7-9
clone size: many
J gene: TRBJ1-1
CDR3 protein: CASSLEFGGTEAFF
CDR3 DNA: TGTGCCAGCAGCTTAGAATTCGGGGGCACTGAAGCTTTCTTT

D gene: TRBD1
V gene: TRBV6-5
clone size: medium-sized
J gene: TRBJ2-1
CDR3 protein: CASSRQGVYGPNEQFF
CDR3 DNA: TGTGCCAGCAGTAGACAGGGAGTATACGGCCCCAATGAGCAGTTCTTC

D gene: NA
V gene: TRBV11-2
clone size: many
J gene: TRBJ1-5
CDR3 protein: CASSLEGNSNQPQHF
CDR3 DNA: TGTGCCAGCAGCTTAGAAGGGAACAGCAATCAGCCCCAGCATTTT

D gene: NA
V gene: TRBV12-3/TRBV12-4
clone size: many
J gene: TRBJ1-2
CDR3 protein: CASSSNYGYTF
CDR3 DNA: TGTGCCAGCAGTTCAAACTATGGCTACACCTTC

D gene: NA
V gene: TRBV25-1
clone size: NA
J gene: TRBJ2-2
CDR3 protein: CASTGGAGELFF
CDR3 DNA: TGTGCCAGCACCGGGGGCGCCGGGGAGCTGTTTTTT

D gene: TRBD2
V gene: TRBV27
clone size: few
J gene: TRBJ2-1
CDR3 protein: CASSRPSGQLNEQFF
CDR3 DNA: TGTGCCAGCAGTAGGCCTAGCGGGCAACTCAATGAGCAGTTCTTC

D gene: NA
V gene: TRBV29-1
clone size: NA
J gene: TRBJ2-1
CDR3 protein: CSVDTASEYNEQFF
CDR3 DNA: TGCAGCGTTGATACGGCTAGCGAGTACAATGAGCAGTTCTTC

D gene: TRBD2
V gene: TRBV5-1
clone size: medium-sized
J gene: TRBJ2-7
CDR3 protein: CASSLRGGAYEQYF
CDR3 DNA: TGCGCCAGCAGCTTGCGCGGGGGTGCCTACGAGCAGTACTTC